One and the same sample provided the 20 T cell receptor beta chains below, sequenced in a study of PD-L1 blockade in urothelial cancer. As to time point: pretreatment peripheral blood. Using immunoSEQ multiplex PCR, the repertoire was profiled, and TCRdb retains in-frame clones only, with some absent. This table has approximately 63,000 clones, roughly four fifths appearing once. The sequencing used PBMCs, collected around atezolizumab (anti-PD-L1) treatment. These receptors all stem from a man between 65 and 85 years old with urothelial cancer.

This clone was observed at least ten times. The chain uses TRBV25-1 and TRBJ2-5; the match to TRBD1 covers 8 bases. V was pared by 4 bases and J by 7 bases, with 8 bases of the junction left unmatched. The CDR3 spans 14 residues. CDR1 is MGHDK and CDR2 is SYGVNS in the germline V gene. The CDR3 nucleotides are TGTGCCAGCAGTGTTGGACAGGGCAGAGCGACCCAGTACTTC. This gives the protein CASSVGQGRATQYF.

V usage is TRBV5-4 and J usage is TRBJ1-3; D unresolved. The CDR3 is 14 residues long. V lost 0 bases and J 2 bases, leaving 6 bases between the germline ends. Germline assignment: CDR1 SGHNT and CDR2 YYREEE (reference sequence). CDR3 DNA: TGTGCCAGCAGCTTGGACCTAGCTGGAAACACCATATATTTT. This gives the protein CASSLDLAGNTIYF.

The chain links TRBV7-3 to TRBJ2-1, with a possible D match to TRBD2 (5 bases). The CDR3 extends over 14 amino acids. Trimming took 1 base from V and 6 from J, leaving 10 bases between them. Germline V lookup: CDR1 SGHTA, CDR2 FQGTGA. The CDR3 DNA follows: TGTGCCAGCAGCTTAATCTCTAGCAGCAATGAGCAGTTCTTC. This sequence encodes CASSLISSSNEQFF.

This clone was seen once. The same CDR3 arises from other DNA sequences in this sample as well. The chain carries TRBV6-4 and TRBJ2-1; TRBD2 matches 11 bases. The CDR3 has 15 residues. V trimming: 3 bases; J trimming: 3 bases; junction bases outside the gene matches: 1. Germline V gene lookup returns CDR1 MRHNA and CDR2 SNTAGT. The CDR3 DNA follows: TGTGCCAGCAGTGATACTAGCGGGAGCTACAATGAGCAGTTCTTC. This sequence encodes CASSDTSGSYNEQFF.

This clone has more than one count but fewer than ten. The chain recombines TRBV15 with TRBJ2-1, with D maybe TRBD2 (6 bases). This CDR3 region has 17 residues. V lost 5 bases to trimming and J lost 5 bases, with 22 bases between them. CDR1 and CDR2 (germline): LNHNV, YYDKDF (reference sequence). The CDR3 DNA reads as TGTGCCACCAGCCATCCGCTGGGAGGAAGGGAAGACAATGAGCAGTTCTTC. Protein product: CATSHPLGGREDNEQFF.

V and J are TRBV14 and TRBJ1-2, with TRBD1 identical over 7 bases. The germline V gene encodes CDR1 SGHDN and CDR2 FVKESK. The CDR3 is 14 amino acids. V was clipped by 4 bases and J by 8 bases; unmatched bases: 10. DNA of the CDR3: TGTGCCAGCAGCCGAGTAAACAGGGGAGGCGGCTACACCTTC. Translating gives CASSRVNRGGGYTF.

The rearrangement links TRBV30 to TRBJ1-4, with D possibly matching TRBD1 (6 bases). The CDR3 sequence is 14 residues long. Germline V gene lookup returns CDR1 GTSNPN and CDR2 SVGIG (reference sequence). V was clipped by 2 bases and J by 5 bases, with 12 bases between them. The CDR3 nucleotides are TGTGCCTGGAGTTTATCTGGACAGAATGAAAAACTGTTTTTT. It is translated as CAWSLSGQNEKLFF.

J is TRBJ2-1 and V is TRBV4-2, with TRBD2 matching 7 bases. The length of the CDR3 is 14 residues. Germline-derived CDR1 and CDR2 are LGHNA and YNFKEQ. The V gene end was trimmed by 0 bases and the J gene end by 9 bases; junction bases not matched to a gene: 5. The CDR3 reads CASSQELAPSEQFF. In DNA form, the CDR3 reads TGTGCCAGCAGCCAAGAACTAGCGCCCTCTGAGCAGTTCTTC.

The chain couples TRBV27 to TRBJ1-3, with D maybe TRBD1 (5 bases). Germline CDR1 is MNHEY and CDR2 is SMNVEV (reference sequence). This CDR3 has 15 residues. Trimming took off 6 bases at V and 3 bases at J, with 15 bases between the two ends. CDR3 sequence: CASSGGGGFGNTIYF. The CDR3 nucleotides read TGTGCCAGCAGCGGGGGGGGAGGATTTGGAAACACCATATATTTT.

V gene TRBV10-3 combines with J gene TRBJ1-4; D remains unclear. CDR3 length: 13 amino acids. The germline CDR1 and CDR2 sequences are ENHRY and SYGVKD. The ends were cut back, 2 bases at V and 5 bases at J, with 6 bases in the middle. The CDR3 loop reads CAISEEENEKLFF. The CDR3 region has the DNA TGTGCCATCAGTGAGGAAGAGAATGAAAAACTGTTTTTT.

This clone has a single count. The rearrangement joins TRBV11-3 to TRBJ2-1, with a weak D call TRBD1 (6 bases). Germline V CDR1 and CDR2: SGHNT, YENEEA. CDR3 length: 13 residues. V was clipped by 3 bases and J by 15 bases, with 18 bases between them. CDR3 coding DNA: TGTGCCAGCAGCTTGATTGAGGACAGCCGAGGGTTCTTC. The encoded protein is CASSLIEDSRGFF.

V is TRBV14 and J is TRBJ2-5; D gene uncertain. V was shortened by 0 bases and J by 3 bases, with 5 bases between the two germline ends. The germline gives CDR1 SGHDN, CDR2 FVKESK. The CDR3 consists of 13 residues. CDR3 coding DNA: TGTGCCAGCAGCCAAGATCTCGAAGAGACCCAGTACTTC. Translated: CASSQDLEETQYF.

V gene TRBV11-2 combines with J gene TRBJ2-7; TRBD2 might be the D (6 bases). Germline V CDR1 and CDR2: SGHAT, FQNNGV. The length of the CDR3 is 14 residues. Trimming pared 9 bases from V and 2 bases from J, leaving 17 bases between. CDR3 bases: TGTGCCAGTACCGGGACGGGACTTACCTACGAGCAGTACTTC. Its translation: CASTGTGLTYEQYF. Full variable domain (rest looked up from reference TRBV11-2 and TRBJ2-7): EAGVAQSPRYKIIEKRQSVAFWCNPISGHATLYWYQQILGQGPKLLIQFQNNGVVDDSQLPKDRFSAERLKGVDSTLKIQPAKLEDSAVYLCASTGTGLTYEQYFGPGTRLTVT.

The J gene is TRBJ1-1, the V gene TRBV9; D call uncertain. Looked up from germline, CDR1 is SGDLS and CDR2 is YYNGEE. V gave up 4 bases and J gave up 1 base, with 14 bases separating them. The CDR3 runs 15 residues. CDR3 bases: TGTGCCAGCAGCCCGTCGCCTGGCAAGAACACTGAAGCTTTCTTT. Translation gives CASSPSPGKNTEAFF. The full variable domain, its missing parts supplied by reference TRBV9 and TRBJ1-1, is DSGVTQTPKHLITATGQRVTLRCSPRSGDLSVYWYQQSLDQGLQFLIQYYNGEERAKGNILERFSAQQFPDLHSELNLSSLELGDSALYFCASSPSPGKNTEAFFGQGTRLTVV.

This chain's CDR3 is CASSLGGVVGYTF. The DNA of the CDR3 is TGTGCCAGCAGCTTGGGAGGGGTCGTCGGCTACACCTTC. J is TRBJ1-2 and V is TRBV11-2; tentatively, D is TRBD1 (5 bases). This CDR3 region has 13 residues. The V gene lost 3 bases and the J gene lost 8 bases, with 13 bases spanning the gap. The germline CDR1 and CDR2 sequences are SGHAT and FQNNGV.

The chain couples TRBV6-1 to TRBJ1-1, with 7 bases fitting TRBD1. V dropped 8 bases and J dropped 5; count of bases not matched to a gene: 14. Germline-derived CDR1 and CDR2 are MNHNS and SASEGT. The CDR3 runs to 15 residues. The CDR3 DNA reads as TGTGCCAGCTCAGGGGGGTTCTTTAGGAGGACTGAAGCTTTCTTT. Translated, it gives CASSGGFFRRTEAFF.

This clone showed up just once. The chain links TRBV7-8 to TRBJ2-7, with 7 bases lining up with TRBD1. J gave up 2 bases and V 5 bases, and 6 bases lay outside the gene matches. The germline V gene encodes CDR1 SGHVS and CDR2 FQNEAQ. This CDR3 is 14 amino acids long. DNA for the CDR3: TGTGCCAGCAGCGCCGGGACAGCCACCTACGAGCAGTACTTC. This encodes CASSAGTATYEQYF. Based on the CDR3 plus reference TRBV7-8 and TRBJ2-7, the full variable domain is GAGVSQSPRYKVAKRGQDVALRCDPISGHVSLFWYQQALGQGPEFLTYFQNEAQLDKSGLPSDRFFAERPEGSVSTLKIQRTQQEDSAVYLCASSAGTATYEQYFGPGTRLTVT.

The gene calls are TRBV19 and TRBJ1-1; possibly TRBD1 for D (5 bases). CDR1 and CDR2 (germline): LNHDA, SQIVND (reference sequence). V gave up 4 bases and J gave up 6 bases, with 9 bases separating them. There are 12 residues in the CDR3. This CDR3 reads CASSNPGSEAFF. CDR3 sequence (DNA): TGTGCCAGTAGTAATCCAGGGTCTGAAGCTTTCTTT.

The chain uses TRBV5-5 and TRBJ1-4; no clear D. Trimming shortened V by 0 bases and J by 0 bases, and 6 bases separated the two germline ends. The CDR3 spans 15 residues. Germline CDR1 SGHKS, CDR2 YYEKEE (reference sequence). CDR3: CASSLGAATNEKLFF. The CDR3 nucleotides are TGTGCCAGCAGCTTGGGAGCGGCAACTAATGAAAAACTGTTTTTT.

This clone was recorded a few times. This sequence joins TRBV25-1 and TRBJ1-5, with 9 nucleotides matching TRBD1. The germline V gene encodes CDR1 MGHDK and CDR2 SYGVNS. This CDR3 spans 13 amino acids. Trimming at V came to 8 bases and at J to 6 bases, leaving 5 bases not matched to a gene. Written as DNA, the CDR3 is TGTGCCAGCGCGGGACAGGGAGCTCAGCCCCAGCATTTT. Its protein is CASAGQGAQPQHF.